Below are 27 T cell receptor beta chains sequenced from a single sample in a study of control samples from healthy donors and cancer patients. Only in-frame clones appear in the TCRdb table, and some are missing; sequencing was by immunoSEQ multiplex PCR. In the table there are about 160,000 clones, 85% to 95% of which are singletons. The specimen was blood. The receptors were sampled from a woman aged 35 to 49 in good health.

This sequence joins TRBV4-1 and TRBJ2-1; D call uncertain. Per the germline V gene, CDR1 is MGHRA and CDR2 is YSYEKL. V was trimmed by 1 base and J by 8 bases, leaving 12 bases between them. This CDR3 region has 14 residues. The CDR3 protein is CASSQVVQFYEQFF. DNA for the CDR3: TGCGCCAGCAGCCAAGTGGTCCAGTTCTATGAGCAGTTCTTC.

The chain combines TRBV5-6 with TRBJ1-1, with a possible D match to TRBD1 (5 bases). The length of the CDR3 is 14 residues. V lost 3 bases and J 11 bases, leaving 20 bases between the germline ends. Germline loops: CDR1 SGHDT, CDR2 YYEEEE. DNA of the CDR3: TGTGCCAGCAGCTCTGGGGGGTTGGGAGTTCGTGCTTTCTTT. This encodes CASSSGGLGVRAFF.

The chain joins TRBV4-2 to TRBJ1-6; 9 bases agree with TRBD1. This CDR3 has 17 residues. Germline trimming cut 1 base from V and 9 bases from J; bases unmatched to any gene: 10. CDR1 and CDR2 (germline): LGHNA, YNFKEQ. In DNA form, the CDR3 reads TGTGCCAGCAGCCAAGGTCCCACAGGGGGCGCAGGTTCACCCCTCCACTTT. This translates into CASSQGPTGGAGSPLHF.

The rearrangement joins TRBV29-1 to TRBJ2-2; 8 nucleotides align to TRBD2. This CDR3 is 15 amino acids long. Germline V gene lookup returns CDR1 SQVTM and CDR2 ANQGSEA. V lost 6 bases to trimming and J lost 6 bases; unmatched junction nucleotides: 12. The CDR3 bases are TGCAGCGTAAAGGGGCCGGGACTAGAATCCGGGGAGCTGTTTTTT. Translating gives CSVKGPGLESGELFF.

This chain links TRBV11-1 with TRBJ2-7; possibly TRBD1 or TRBD2 for D (5 bases each). The CDR3 is made up of 14 amino acids. The germline CDR1 and CDR2 sequences are SGHAT and FQDESV (reference sequence). The V and J ends lost 3 bases and 2 bases respectively, with 11 bases between them. This CDR3 reads CASSFRGRTYEQYF. In DNA, the CDR3 is TGTGCCAGCAGCTTTCGGGGCAGGACCTACGAGCAGTACTTC.

Only one count was recorded for this clone. This chain connects TRBV15 to TRBJ2-3; D remains unclear. V lost 5 bases to trimming and J lost 0 bases, with 12 bases between them. Germline CDR1 is LNHNV and CDR2 is YYDKDF (reference sequence). This CDR3 contains 15 residues. The CDR3 is CATSLTPSSTDTQYF. For the CDR3, the DNA is TGTGCCACCAGCCTAACCCCAAGTAGCACAGATACGCAGTATTTT.

The chain joins TRBV5-1 to TRBJ2-1; TRBD2 agrees at 8 bases. V lost 4 bases to trimming and J lost 0 bases; unmatched junction nucleotides: 6. Germline V gene lookup returns CDR1 SGHRS and CDR2 YFSETQ. CDR3 length: 16 amino acids. This chain's CDR3 is CASSAMTSVSYNEQFF. CDR3 coding DNA: TGCGCCAGCAGCGCCATGACTAGCGTCTCCTACAATGAGCAGTTCTTC.

The gene calls are TRBV30 and TRBJ1-2, with D hard to call. The CDR3 is 13 residues long. V lost 0 bases and J 13 bases, leaving 18 bases between the germline ends. From germline, CDR1 is GTSNPN and CDR2 SVGIG (reference sequence). The CDR3 loop is CAWSVPVPKDLTF. As DNA, the CDR3 is TGTGCCTGGAGTGTACCCGTCCCCAAGGACCTCACCTTC.

The chain recombines TRBV25-1 with TRBJ2-7; a possible D gene is TRBD1 (6 bases). This CDR3 region has 16 residues. Germline V gene lookup returns CDR1 MGHDK and CDR2 SYGVNS. The ends were cut back, 1 base at V and 4 bases at J, with 17 bases in the middle. CDR3 residues: CASSESRRGQNYEQYF. DNA for the CDR3: TGTGCCAGCAGTGAATCCCGGCGAGGACAGAATTACGAGCAGTACTTC.

V gene TRBV30 combines with J gene TRBJ2-3; D ambiguous. Germline CDR1 GTSNPN, CDR2 SVGIG (reference sequence). The CDR3 totals 12 residues. The germline V and J ends were trimmed by 0 bases and 5 bases, with 6 bases remaining between them. In nucleotides, the CDR3 is TGTGCCTGGAGTGTAAATGGAGATACGCAGTATTTT. Translating gives CAWSVNGDTQYF. The full variable domain, in which reference TRBV30 and TRBJ2-3 provide the parts outside the CDR3, is SQTIHQWPATLVQPVGSPLSLECTVEGTSNPNLYWYRQAAGRGLQLLFYSVGIGQISSEVPQNLSASRPQDRQFILSSKKLLLSDSGFYLCAWSVNGDTQYFGPGTRLTVL.

This chain connects TRBV11-2 to TRBJ2-7; TRBD2 aligns across 11 bases. This CDR3 is 14 amino acids long. Per the germline V gene, CDR1 is SGHAT and CDR2 is FQNNGV. V lost 5 bases, J lost 4 bases, and 4 bases stayed unmatched. The CDR3 DNA reads as TGTGCCAGCAGCACCGGGACTAGCGGATACGAGCAGTACTTC. The encoded protein is CASSTGTSGYEQYF.

V and J are TRBV14 and TRBJ1-3; D is undetermined. The germline gives CDR1 SGHDN, CDR2 FVKESK. This CDR3 is 16 amino acids long. Trimming left V 5 bases short and J 0 bases short, with 14 bases between. This chain's CDR3 is CASSSLGSFSGNTIYF. CDR3 nucleotides: TGTGCCAGCAGCTCCCTAGGGAGCTTCTCTGGAAACACCATATATTTT.

The chain has TRBV3-1 (or the pseudogene TRBV3-2) and TRBJ2-5, with D unclear. Trimming stripped 3 bases from V and 2 bases from J, with 7 bases between. In germline, CDR1 is LGHDT, CDR2 YNNKEL (reference sequence). The CDR3 totals 13 residues. The CDR3 region has the DNA TGTGCCAGCAGCCACGGAAGGCAAGAGACCCAGTACTTC. This translates into CASSHGRQETQYF.

The chain couples TRBV4-1 to TRBJ2-6; TRBD2 is a possible D gene (6 bases). Trimming cost V 1 base and J 2 bases, with 6 bases left between them. The CDR3 sequence is 15 residues long. The germline CDR1 and CDR2 sequences are MGHRA and YSYEKL. CDR3 sequence: CASSQAGAGANVLTF. CDR3 bases: TGCGCCAGCAGCCAAGCGGGGGCTGGGGCCAACGTCCTGACTTTC.

The chain carries TRBV25-1 and TRBJ1-4; 10 bases match TRBD1. Per the germline V gene, CDR1 is MGHDK and CDR2 is SYGVNS. V lost 8 bases and J lost 4; bases outside the gene matches: 1. This CDR3 comprises 13 residues. This CDR3 reads CASGQGVNEKLFF. The CDR3 coding sequence is TGTGCCAGCGGACAGGGGGTTAATGAAAAACTGTTTTTT.

This rearrangement joins TRBV11-2 to TRBJ1-1; D is possibly TRBD1 (6 bases). Trimming removed 0 bases at V and 4 bases at J, with 15 bases between. Germline V gene data show CDR1 as SGHAT and CDR2 as FQNNGV. The CDR3 runs to 16 residues. CDR3 protein: CASSLDWGARATEAFF. DNA of the CDR3: TGTGCCAGCAGCTTAGATTGGGGGGCGCGAGCCACTGAAGCTTTCTTT.

The V and J genes are TRBV12-5 and TRBJ1-5; TRBD1 is a possible D gene (5 bases). Trimming pared 1 base from V and 0 bases from J, leaving 13 bases between. The CDR3 covers 17 residues. Germline loops: CDR1 LGHNT, CDR2 FRNRAP. The CDR3 protein is CASGLDPGVYSNQPQHF. The CDR3 DNA follows: TGTGCTAGTGGTTTGGACCCGGGGGTATATAGCAATCAGCCCCAGCATTTT.

V is TRBV4-3 and J is TRBJ2-7; TRBD1 might be the D (5 bases). Germline V gives CDR1 LGHNA, CDR2 YSLEER. This CDR3 has 14 residues. The V and J ends lost 0 bases and 2 bases respectively, with 8 bases between them. The CDR3 bases are TGCGCCAGCAGCCAAGATCCAGGGCCCTACGAGCAGTACTTC. The encoded protein is CASSQDPGPYEQYF.

The sample holds one count of this clone. The chain has TRBV3-1 (or the pseudogene TRBV3-2) and TRBJ2-7; D is ambiguous. CDR1 and CDR2 (germline): LGHDT, YNNKEL (reference sequence). This CDR3 contains 15 residues. Trimming removed 3 bases at V and 0 bases at J, with 12 bases between. CDR3 sequence: CASSQGLLGSYEQYF. The CDR3 bases are TGTGCCAGCAGCCAGGGTTTACTGGGCTCCTACGAGCAGTACTTC.

The J gene is TRBJ2-5, the V gene TRBV5-4; D possibly corresponds to TRBD2 (6 bases). Germline CDR1 reads SGHNT; CDR2 reads YYREEE (reference sequence). The ends were cut back, 4 bases at V and 5 bases at J, with 18 bases in the middle. This CDR3 comprises 15 residues. Here the CDR3 DNA reads TGTGCCAGCAGCCTCTCTGGGGGGTCGGCGGAGACCCAGTACTTC. Amino acids: CASSLSGGSAETQYF.

The rearrangement joins TRBV19 to TRBJ2-5; D uncertain. Germline values: CDR1 LNHDA, CDR2 SQIVND (reference sequence). Trimming took off 4 bases at V and 4 bases at J, with 10 bases between the two ends. This CDR3 comprises 13 residues. The CDR3 region is CASSTNPLETQYF. The CDR3 DNA reads as TGTGCCAGTAGTACCAATCCTCTAGAGACCCAGTACTTC.

The chain is built from TRBV6-5 and TRBJ1-1; no firm D call. This CDR3 region has 13 residues. Trimming removed 7 bases at V and 5 bases at J, with 14 bases between. Per the germline V gene, CDR1 is MNHEY and CDR2 is SVGAGI. For the CDR3, the DNA is TGTGCCAGCATCCGCTATGGACGGACTGAAGCTTTCTTT. Protein product: CASIRYGRTEAFF.

The rearrangement joins TRBV27 to TRBJ1-4; D not certain. The ends were cut back, 4 bases at V and 7 bases at J, with 10 bases in the middle. The germline V gene encodes CDR1 MNHEY and CDR2 SMNVEV (reference sequence). CDR3 length: 13 amino acids. The CDR3 DNA is TGTGCCAGCAGTTCCCGGCCTGTTGAAAAACTGTTTTTT. Amino acid sequence: CASSSRPVEKLFF.

The chain links TRBV5-1 to TRBJ1-6, with D possibly matching TRBD1 (5 bases). The CDR3 totals 14 residues. Trimming took 7 bases from V and 10 from J, leaving 18 bases between them. Looked up from germline, CDR1 is SGHRS and CDR2 is YFSETQ. DNA of the CDR3: TGCGCCAGCTCGTTTAGGGGAGAGGGATCACCCCTCCACTTT. This encodes CASSFRGEGSPLHF. The full variable domain, completed using reference TRBV5-1 and TRBJ1-6, is KAGVTQTPRYLIKTRGQQVTLSCSPISGHRSVSWYQQTPGQGLQFLFEYFSETQRNKGNFPGRFSGRQFSNSRSEMNVSTLELGDSALYLCASSFRGEGSPLHFGNGTRLTVT.

The chain is built from TRBV2 and TRBJ1-1, with D tentatively TRBD1 (5 bases). Germline V gene lookup returns CDR1 SNHLY and CDR2 FYNNEI. V was trimmed by 8 bases and J by 0 bases, leaving 13 bases between them. The CDR3 loop spans 14 amino acids. The CDR3, as DNA: TGTGCCAGCGCCCCGCAGGGAATGAACACTGAAGCTTTCTTT. It encodes CASAPQGMNTEAFF.

This chain connects TRBV18 to TRBJ1-3; D is possibly TRBD1 (5 bases). V lost 2 bases to trimming and J lost 3 bases, with 14 bases between them. Germline V gene lookup returns CDR1 KGHSH and CDR2 LQKENI. This CDR3 comprises 16 residues. CDR3 in amino acids: CASSPSGSQGGNTIYF. Written as DNA, the CDR3 is TGTGCCAGCTCACCATCCGGTAGTCAGGGTGGAAACACCATATATTTT.

The rearrangement joins TRBV20-1 to TRBJ2-2; possibly TRBD2 for D (5 bases). Trimming removed 3 bases from V and 3 bases from J, with 11 bases in between. Germline-derived CDR1 and CDR2 are DFQATT and SNEGSKA (reference sequence). This CDR3 contains 14 residues. The CDR3 region is CSASPGVDTGELFF. The CDR3 coding sequence is TGCAGTGCTAGTCCCGGGGTAGACACCGGGGAGCTGTTTTTT.